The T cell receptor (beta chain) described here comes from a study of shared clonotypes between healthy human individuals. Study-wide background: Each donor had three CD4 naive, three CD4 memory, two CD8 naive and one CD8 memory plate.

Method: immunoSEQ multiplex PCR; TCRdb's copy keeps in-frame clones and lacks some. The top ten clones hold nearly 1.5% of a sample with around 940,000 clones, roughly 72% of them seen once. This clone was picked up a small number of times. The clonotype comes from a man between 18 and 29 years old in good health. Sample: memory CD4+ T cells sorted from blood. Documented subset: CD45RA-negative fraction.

CDR3 coding DNA: TGTGCCATCAGTGACCTAATGACAGGAGGCTACACCTTC. It yields the protein CAISDLMTGGYTF. The gene calls are TRBV10-3 and TRBJ1-2, with a tentative D call TRBD1 (6 bases). Germline-derived CDR1 and CDR2 are ENHRY and SYGVKD. V was shortened by 3 bases and J by 8 bases, with 13 bases between the two germline ends. This CDR3 spans 13 amino acids.